The 26 T cell receptor beta chains below all came from one sample that was sequenced in a study of cytomegalovirus exposure and HLA in healthy donors. The PCR employed 60 Vbeta primers together with 13 Jbeta primers. Libraries were prepared by immunoSEQ multiplex PCR; TCRdb keeps only in-frame clonotypes and omits some of them. The repertoire table contains 45,000 to 55,000 clones. Sample: PBMCs. The receptors were gathered from a woman in her 50s in good health and CMV-seropositive.

V usage is TRBV4-3 and J usage is TRBJ2-3; 7 bases map to TRBD1. J lost 4 bases, V lost 0 bases, and 7 bases had no gene match. Germline V lookup: CDR1 LGHNA, CDR2 YSLEER. The CDR3 covers 16 residues. CDR3 in DNA: TGCGCCAGCAGCCAAGAACTAACAGGGGTCGCAGATACGCAGTATTTT. Encoded protein: CASSQELTGVADTQYF.

The chain recombines TRBV4-3 with TRBJ1-2; 10 bases match TRBD1. V gave up 3 bases and J gave up 2 bases; unmatched junction bases: 6. CDR3 length equals 16 residues. Germline V lookup: CDR1 LGHNA, CDR2 YSLEER. The CDR3 here is CASSQGQGWGNYGYTF. DNA of the CDR3: TGCGCCAGCAGCCAGGGACAGGGGTGGGGGAACTATGGCTACACCTTC.

J is TRBJ2-1 and V is TRBV4-1, with 8 bases matching TRBD2. There are 18 residues in the CDR3. Looked up from germline, CDR1 is MGHRA and CDR2 is YSYEKL. The V gene end was trimmed by 4 bases and the J gene end by 3 bases; junction bases not matched to a gene: 14. The CDR3 DNA reads as TGCGCCAGCAGCCCCCTAGGGAGCGGGGGTCCCTTCTACAATGAGCAGTTCTTC. This translates into CASSPLGSGGPFYNEQFF.

J is TRBJ2-4 and V is TRBV4-2, with D maybe TRBD1 (7 bases). Looked up from germline, CDR1 is LGHNA and CDR2 is YNFKEQ. V dropped 0 bases and J dropped 2 bases, with 17 bases sitting between them. The CDR3 sequence is 18 residues long. The CDR3 loop reads CASSQDAGQTGSKNIQYF. The CDR3 bases are TGTGCCAGCAGCCAAGATGCGGGACAGACAGGGTCCAAAAACATTCAGTACTTC.

The rearrangement uses TRBV5-4 and TRBJ2-3; 7 bases agree with TRBD1. J was trimmed by 5 bases and V by 0 bases; bases with no gene match: 15. This CDR3 spans 18 amino acids. Germline loops: CDR1 SGHNT, CDR2 YYREEE (reference sequence). DNA of the CDR3: TGTGCCAGCAGCTTGGCCAGAGGGACGTACAGGGGAAGAGATACGCAGTATTTT. It codes for CASSLARGTYRGRDTQYF.

The chain combines TRBV7-3 with TRBJ1-1; 7 bases agree with TRBD1. Per the germline V gene, CDR1 is SGHTA and CDR2 is FQGTGA. This CDR3 contains 13 residues. The V gene end was trimmed by 1 base and the J gene end by 9 bases; junction bases not matched to a gene: 5. The chain's CDR3 is CASSLMDRSKAFF. The CDR3 region has the DNA TGTGCCAGCAGCTTAATGGACAGGTCTAAAGCTTTCTTT.

The rearrangement uses TRBV30 and TRBJ1-6; 8 bases map to TRBD1. CDR1 and CDR2 (germline): GTSNPN, SVGIG (reference sequence). The V and J ends lost 2 bases and 8 bases, in that order; junction bases with no gene match: 14. This CDR3 is 17 amino acids long. This CDR3 is CAWSRRRTGLYHSPLHF. DNA for the CDR3: TGTGCCTGGAGTAGGCGCAGGACAGGGCTTTATCATTCACCCCTCCACTTT.

The chain links TRBV7-9 to TRBJ2-3; D is unclear. The V gene lost 0 bases and the J gene lost 6 bases, with 7 bases spanning the gap. In germline, CDR1 is SEHNR, CDR2 FQNEAQ (reference sequence). The CDR3 consists of 13 residues. The CDR3 nucleotides read TGTGCCAGCAGCTTAGCCGCCGGTGATACGCAGTATTTT. Translation gives CASSLAAGDTQYF.

J is TRBJ2-1 and V is TRBV28; a weak D match, TRBD1 (5 bases). Germline CDR1 and CDR2: MDHEN and SYDVKM. The V and J ends lost 8 bases and 7 bases respectively, with 12 bases between them. CDR3 length equals 12 residues. The CDR3 DNA follows: TGTGCCAGCGGGGCCAACAGAAATGAGCAGTTCTTC. Its protein product is CASGANRNEQFF.

The chain recombines TRBV18 with TRBJ2-7, with 11 positions matching TRBD2. CDR1 KGHSH and CDR2 LQKENI come from the germline V gene. V was pared by 6 bases and J by 3 bases, with 7 bases of the junction left unmatched. The CDR3 is 15 residues long. This CDR3 reads CASSPAGTSGYEQYF. CDR3 DNA sequence: TGTGCCAGCTCCCCCGCCGGGACTAGCGGCTACGAGCAGTACTTC.

The V and J genes are TRBV28 and TRBJ1-4; 9 positions agree with TRBD1. V dropped 6 bases and J dropped 7; count of bases not matched to a gene: 6. The CDR3 is made up of 14 amino acids. Germline V gene data show CDR1 as MDHEN and CDR2 as SYDVKM. This chain's CDR3 is CASRQTGGGEKLFF. DNA of the CDR3: TGTGCCAGCAGACAGACAGGGGGAGGTGAAAAACTGTTTTTT.

The rearrangement links TRBV28 to TRBJ1-1; D may be TRBD1 (6 bases). This CDR3 spans 15 amino acids. Germline V gene sequence: CDR1 MDHEN, CDR2 SYDVKM. The V end lost 6 bases, the J end lost 0 bases, and 14 bases lay between the germline ends. CDR3 DNA: TGTGCCAGCAGGGGAGGGGGACCGATGAACACTGAAGCTTTCTTT. Its protein product is CASRGGGPMNTEAFF.

This chain uses TRBV7-2 with TRBJ2-3, with 7 bases lining up with TRBD1. The CDR3 has 15 amino acids. The junction had 7 bases not matched to a gene; V was cut back by 5 bases and J by 2 bases. CDR1 SGHTA and CDR2 FQGNSA come from the germline V gene. The CDR3: CASSPNRGNTDTQYF. CDR3 nucleotide sequence: TGTGCCAGCAGCCCGAACAGGGGCAACACAGATACGCAGTATTTT.

The V call is TRBV5-1, the J call TRBJ1-2; TRBD1 might be the D (6 bases). This CDR3 comprises 13 residues. The V end was cut by 0 bases, the J end by 8 bases, with 11 bases between. Germline loops: CDR1 SGHRS, CDR2 YFSETQ. CDR3 protein: CASSLETGQGYTF. The CDR3 nucleotides are TGCGCCAGCAGCTTGGAAACAGGGCAAGGCTACACCTTC.

The chain uses TRBV2 and TRBJ2-1; 8 bases are shared with TRBD2. The CDR3 has 17 amino acids. Germline V gene sequence: CDR1 SNHLY, CDR2 FYNNEI. After removal of 1 base from V and 8 bases from J, the junction contained 13 bases not matched to a gene. The CDR3 DNA reads TGTGCCAGCAGTGAAGTTAGTGTTACGGGAGGGCCTGATGAGCAGTTCTTC. Translating it yields CASSEVSVTGGPDEQFF.

The V gene is TRBV29-1, the J gene TRBJ2-7; D is ambiguous. Trimming shortened V by 6 bases and J by 2 bases, and 20 bases separated the two germline ends. Germline V gene sequence: CDR1 SQVTM, CDR2 ANQGSEA. This CDR3 is 15 amino acids long. CDR3 loop: CSVAEPNPPPYEQYF. The CDR3, as DNA: TGCAGCGTCGCTGAGCCCAATCCTCCACCCTACGAGCAGTACTTC.

The chain employs TRBV30 and TRBJ1-2; D might be TRBD1 (5 bases). Germline V gives CDR1 GTSNPN, CDR2 SVGIG (reference sequence). There are 16 residues in the CDR3. V lost 0 bases to trimming and J lost 8 bases, with 22 bases between them. In DNA, the CDR3 is TGTGCCTGGAGTGTGACCTGGGTCAGACAGTCTGAAGGCTACACCTTC. Translation gives CAWSVTWVRQSEGYTF.

The J gene is TRBJ2-2, the V gene TRBV30, with 7 bases that match TRBD1. Trimming at V came to 4 bases and at J to 5 bases, leaving 7 bases not matched to a gene. This CDR3 spans 14 amino acids. Germline CDR1 and CDR2: GTSNPN and SVGIG (reference sequence). CDR3 nucleotide sequence: TGTGCCTGGAAGACAGGGCAGTATACCGGGGAGCTGTTTTTT. This translates into CAWKTGQYTGELFF.

This chain joins TRBV29-1 and TRBJ1-2; 12 bases fit TRBD1. The germline CDR1 and CDR2 sequences are SQVTM and ANQGSEA. The CDR3 length is 17 residues. Trimming cost V 4 bases and J 3 bases; bases outside gene matches: 12. The CDR3 sequence is CSVVGRDRGQAYYGYTF. CDR3 nucleotide sequence: TGCAGCGTTGTTGGGCGGGACAGGGGGCAGGCATACTATGGCTACACCTTC.

The V gene is TRBV30, the J gene TRBJ1-5; 8 nucleotides align to TRBD1. Germline CDR1 GTSNPN, CDR2 SVGIG (reference sequence). V was clipped by 1 base and J by 2 bases; unmatched bases: 7. There are 16 residues in the CDR3. CDR3 nucleotide sequence: TGTGCCTGGAGTGCACACGACAGGGGCGGCAATCAGCCCCAGCATTTT. It codes for CAWSAHDRGGNQPQHF.

The chain uses TRBV28 and TRBJ2-7; D is perhaps TRBD1 (6 bases). Trimming shortened V by 9 bases and J by 1 base, and 7 bases separated the two germline ends. This CDR3 contains 11 residues. Per the germline V gene, CDR1 is MDHEN and CDR2 is SYDVKM. In DNA form, the CDR3 reads TGTGCCAGTACAGGGTCCTACGAGCAGTACTTC. It specifies CASTGSYEQYF.

V and J are TRBV7-8 and TRBJ1-5; possibly TRBD1 for D (5 bases). V dropped 5 bases and J dropped 0 bases, with 17 bases sitting between them. The germline V gene has CDR1 SGHVS and CDR2 FQNEAQ. This CDR3 region has 17 residues. The CDR3 DNA sequence: TGTGCCAGCAGCCCTGGGGGGGGTTACTATAGCAATCAGCCCCAGCATTTT. This codes for CASSPGGGYYSNQPQHF.

J is TRBJ1-1 and V is TRBV7-8; TRBD1 agrees at 10 bases. J lost 3 bases, V lost 5 bases, and 6 bases had no gene match. Germline CDR1 is SGHVS and CDR2 is FQNEAQ. The CDR3 consists of 15 residues. CDR3 coding DNA: TGTGCCAGCAGCGGACCCGGGACAGGGGACACTGAAGCTTTCTTT. Translation: CASSGPGTGDTEAFF.

J is TRBJ1-5 and V is TRBV28; 12 nucleotides line up with TRBD1. The germline V gene has CDR1 MDHEN and CDR2 SYDVKM. The junction had 15 bases not matched to a gene; V was cut back by 10 bases and J by 11 bases. There are 15 residues in the CDR3. The CDR3 protein is CATGGQGAGYESQHF. As DNA, the CDR3 is TGTGCCACAGGGGGACAGGGGGCCGGTTACGAGTCCCAGCATTTT.

Turning to this clone: Other DNA sequences in this specimen translate into the identical CDR3. This chain joins TRBV25-1 and TRBJ1-1; the match to TRBD1 covers 10 bases. The germline V gene encodes CDR1 MGHDK and CDR2 SYGVNS. The CDR3 totals 15 residues. V trimming: 4 bases; J trimming: 6 bases; junction bases outside the gene matches: 8. The CDR3 spells CASSAPDRGGPEAFF. In DNA, the CDR3 is TGTGCCAGCAGTGCCCCGGACAGGGGGGGACCTGAAGCTTTCTTT.

The chain recombines TRBV6-5 with TRBJ1-6; D may be TRBD1 (5 bases). The germline V gene encodes CDR1 MNHEY and CDR2 SVGAGI. The length of the CDR3 is 12 residues. The V end lost 2 bases, the J end lost 12 bases, and 8 bases lay between the germline ends. CDR3 nucleotide sequence: TGTGCCAGCAGTTACGGTACAGGACCCCTCCACTTT. Translating gives CASSYGTGPLHF.